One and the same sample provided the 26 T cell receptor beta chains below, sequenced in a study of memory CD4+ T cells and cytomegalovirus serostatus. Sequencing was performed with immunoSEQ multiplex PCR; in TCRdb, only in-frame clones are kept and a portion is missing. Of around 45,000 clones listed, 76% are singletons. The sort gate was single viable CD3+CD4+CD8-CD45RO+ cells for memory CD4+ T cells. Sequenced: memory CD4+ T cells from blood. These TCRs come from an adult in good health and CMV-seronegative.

The CDR3, as DNA: TGTGCCAGTACAACAGGACCGAACACTGAAGCTTTCTTT. Protein sequence: CASTTGPNTEAFF. The chain recombines TRBV11-2 with TRBJ1-1, with a tentative D call TRBD1 (5 bases). This CDR3 is 13 amino acids long. V was clipped by 9 bases and J by 1 base, with 12 bases between them. Germline assignment: CDR1 SGHAT and CDR2 FQNNGV.

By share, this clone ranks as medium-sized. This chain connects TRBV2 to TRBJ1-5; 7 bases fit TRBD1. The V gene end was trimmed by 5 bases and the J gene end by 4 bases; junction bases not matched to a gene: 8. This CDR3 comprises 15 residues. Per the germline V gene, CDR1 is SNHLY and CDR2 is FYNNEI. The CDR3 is CASSSPGGKNQPQHF. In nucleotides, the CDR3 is TGTGCCAGCAGTTCGCCAGGGGGAAAGAATCAGCCCCAGCATTTT.

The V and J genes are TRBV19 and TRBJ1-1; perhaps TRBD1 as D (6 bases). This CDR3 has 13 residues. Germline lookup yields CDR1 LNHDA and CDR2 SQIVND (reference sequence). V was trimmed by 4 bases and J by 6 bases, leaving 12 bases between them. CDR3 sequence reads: CASSKFRGSEAFF. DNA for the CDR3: TGTGCCAGTAGTAAATTCAGGGGATCTGAAGCTTTCTTT.

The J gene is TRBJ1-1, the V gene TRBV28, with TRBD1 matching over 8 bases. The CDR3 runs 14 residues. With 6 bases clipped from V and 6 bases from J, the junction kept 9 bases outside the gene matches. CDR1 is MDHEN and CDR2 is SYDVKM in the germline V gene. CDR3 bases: TGTGCCAGCAGCCAACCCAGGGGGCGCGCTGAAGCTTTCTTT. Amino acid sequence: CASSQPRGRAEAFF.

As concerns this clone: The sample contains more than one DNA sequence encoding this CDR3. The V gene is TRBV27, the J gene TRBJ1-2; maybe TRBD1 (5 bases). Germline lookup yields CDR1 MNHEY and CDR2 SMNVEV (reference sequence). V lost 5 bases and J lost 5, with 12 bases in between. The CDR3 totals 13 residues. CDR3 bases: TGTGCCAGCAGTGTGAGGGAGGGGTATGGCTACACCTTC. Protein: CASSVREGYGYTF.

The CDR3 reads CASSPEFCGNQPQHF. CDR3 DNA: TGTGCCAGCAGCCCCGAGTTTTGTGGTAATCAGCCCCAGCATTTT. This chain links TRBV7-4 with TRBJ1-5; D ambiguous. Between the trimmed V and J ends, which lost 5 bases and 4 bases, there was a span of 15 bases. The CDR3 spans 15 residues. Germline lookup yields CDR1 SGHVT and CDR2 SQSDAQ.

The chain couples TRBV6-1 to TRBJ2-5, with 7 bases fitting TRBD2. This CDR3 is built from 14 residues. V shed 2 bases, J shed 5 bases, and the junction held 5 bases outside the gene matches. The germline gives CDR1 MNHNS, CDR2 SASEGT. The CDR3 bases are TGTGCCAGCAGTGAATCGGGAGGACGGGAGACCCAGTACTTC. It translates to CASSESGGRETQYF.

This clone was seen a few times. Written as DNA, the CDR3 is TGTGCCAGCAGTTTAAGGGCCGCACAGGGTACCTATGGCTACACCTTC. Protein sequence: CASSLRAAQGTYGYTF. The chain uses TRBV27 and TRBJ1-2; weak D call: TRBD1 (6 bases). The ends were cut back, 2 bases at V and 4 bases at J, with 17 bases in the middle. CDR1 is MNHEY, CDR2 SMNVEV, per germline (reference sequence). The CDR3 covers 16 residues.

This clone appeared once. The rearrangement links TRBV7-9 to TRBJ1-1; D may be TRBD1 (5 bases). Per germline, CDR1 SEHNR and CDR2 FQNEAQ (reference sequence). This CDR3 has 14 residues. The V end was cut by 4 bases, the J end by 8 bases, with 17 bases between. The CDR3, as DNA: TGTGCCAGCAGCTCCCACTCGGGGGGGAAAGAAGCTTTCTTT. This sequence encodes CASSSHSGGKEAFF.

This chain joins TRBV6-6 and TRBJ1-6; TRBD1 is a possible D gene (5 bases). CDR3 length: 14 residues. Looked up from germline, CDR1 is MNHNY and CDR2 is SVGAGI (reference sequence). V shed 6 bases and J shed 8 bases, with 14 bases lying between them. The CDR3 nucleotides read TGTGCCAGCAGATATGGGGGTCGGGATTCACCCCTCCACTTT. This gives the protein CASRYGGRDSPLHF.

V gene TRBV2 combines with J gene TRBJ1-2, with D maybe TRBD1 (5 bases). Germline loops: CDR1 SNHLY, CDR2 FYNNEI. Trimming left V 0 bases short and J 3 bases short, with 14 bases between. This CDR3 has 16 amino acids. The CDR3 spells CASSEALPGLDYGYTF. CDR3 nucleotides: TGTGCCAGCAGTGAAGCGCTTCCGGGGCTCGACTATGGCTACACCTTC. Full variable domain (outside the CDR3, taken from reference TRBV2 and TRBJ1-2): EPEVTQTPSHQVTQMGQEVILRCVPISNHLYFYWYRQILGQKVEFLVSFYNNEISEKSEIFDDQFSVERPDGSNFTLKIRSTKLEDSAMYFCASSEALPGLDYGYTFGSGTRLTVV.

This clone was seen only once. CDR3 region: CASSLRAANSPLHF. CDR3 nucleotide sequence: TGTGCCAGCAGCTTACGGGCAGCAAATTCACCCCTCCACTTT. This chain joins TRBV11-1 and TRBJ1-6; D unresolved. This CDR3 is 14 amino acids long. Trimming took 2 bases from V and 7 from J, leaving 9 bases between them. Germline V gives CDR1 SGHAT, CDR2 FQDESV (reference sequence).

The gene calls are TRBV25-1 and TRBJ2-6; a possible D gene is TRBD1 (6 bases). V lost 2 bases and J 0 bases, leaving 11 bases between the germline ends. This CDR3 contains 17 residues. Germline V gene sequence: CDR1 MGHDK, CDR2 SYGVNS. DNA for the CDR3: TGTGCCAGCAGTGAACTCACAGGGAACTCTGGGGCCAACGTCCTGACTTTC. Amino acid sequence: CASSELTGNSGANVLTF.

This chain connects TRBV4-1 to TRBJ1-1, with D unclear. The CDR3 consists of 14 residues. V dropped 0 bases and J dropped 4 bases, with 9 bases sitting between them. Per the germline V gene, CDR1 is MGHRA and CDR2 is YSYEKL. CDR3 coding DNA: TGCGCCAGCAGCCAAGAATTCACAAGCACTGAAGCTTTCTTT. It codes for CASSQEFTSTEAFF.

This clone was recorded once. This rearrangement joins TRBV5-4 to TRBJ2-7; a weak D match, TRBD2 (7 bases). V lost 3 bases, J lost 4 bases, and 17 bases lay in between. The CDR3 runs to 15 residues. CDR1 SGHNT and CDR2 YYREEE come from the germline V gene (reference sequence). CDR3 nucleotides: TGTGCCAGCAGCTCGTCTTTCGGGGGGCCGTACGAGCAGTACTTC. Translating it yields CASSSSFGGPYEQYF.

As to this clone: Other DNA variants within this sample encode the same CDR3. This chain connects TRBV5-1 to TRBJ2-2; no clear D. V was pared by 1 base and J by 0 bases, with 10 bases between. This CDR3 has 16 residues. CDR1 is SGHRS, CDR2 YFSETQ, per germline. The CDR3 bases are TGCGCCAGCAGCTTGCTCTCAGGACCGAACACCGGGGAGCTGTTTTTT. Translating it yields CASSLLSGPNTGELFF.

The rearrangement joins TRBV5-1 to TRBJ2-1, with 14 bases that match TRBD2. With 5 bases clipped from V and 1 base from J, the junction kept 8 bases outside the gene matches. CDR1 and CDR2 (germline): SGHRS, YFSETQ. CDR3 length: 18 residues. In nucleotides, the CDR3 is TGCGCCAGCAGGGGCCGGACTAGCGGGGGGCCATCCTACAATGAGCAGTTCTTC. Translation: CASRGRTSGGPSYNEQFF.

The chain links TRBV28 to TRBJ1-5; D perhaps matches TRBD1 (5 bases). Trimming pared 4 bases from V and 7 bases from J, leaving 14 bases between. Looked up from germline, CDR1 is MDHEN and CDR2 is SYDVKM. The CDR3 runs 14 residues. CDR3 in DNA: TGTGCCAGCAGTTCTCCTCCCGGGGACCAGCCCCAGCATTTT. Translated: CASSSPPGDQPQHF.

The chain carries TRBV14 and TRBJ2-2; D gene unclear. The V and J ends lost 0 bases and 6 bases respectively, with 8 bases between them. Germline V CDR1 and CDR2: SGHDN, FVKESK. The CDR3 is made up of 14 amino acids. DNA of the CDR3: TGTGCCAGCAGCCAAGATCGAGTTTCCGGGGAGCTGTTTTTT. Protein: CASSQDRVSGELFF.

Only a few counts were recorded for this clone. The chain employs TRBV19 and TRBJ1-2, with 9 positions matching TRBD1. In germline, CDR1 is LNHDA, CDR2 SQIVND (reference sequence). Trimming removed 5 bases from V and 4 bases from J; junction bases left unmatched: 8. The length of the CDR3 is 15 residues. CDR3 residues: CASSPTGGGVYGYTF. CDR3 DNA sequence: TGTGCCAGTAGTCCGACAGGGGGAGGCGTCTATGGCTACACCTTC.

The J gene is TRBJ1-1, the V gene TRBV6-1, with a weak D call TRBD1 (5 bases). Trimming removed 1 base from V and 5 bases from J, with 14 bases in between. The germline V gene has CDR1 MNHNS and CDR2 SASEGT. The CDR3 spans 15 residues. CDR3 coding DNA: TGTGCCAGCAGTGAAGGAGTCCGGGGGAGTACTGAAGCTTTCTTT. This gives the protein CASSEGVRGSTEAFF.

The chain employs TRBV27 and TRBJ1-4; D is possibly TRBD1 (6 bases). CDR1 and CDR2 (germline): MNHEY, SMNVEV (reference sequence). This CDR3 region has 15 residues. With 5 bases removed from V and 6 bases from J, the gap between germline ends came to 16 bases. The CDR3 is CASSNQQGPYEKLFF. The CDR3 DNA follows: TGTGCCAGCAGTAACCAACAGGGCCCATATGAAAAACTGTTTTTT.

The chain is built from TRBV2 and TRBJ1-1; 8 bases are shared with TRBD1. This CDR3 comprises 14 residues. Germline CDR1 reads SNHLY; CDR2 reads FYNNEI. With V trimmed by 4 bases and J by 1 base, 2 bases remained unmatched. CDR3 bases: TGTGCCAGCAGTGGGGGGACAGGGAACACTGAAGCTTTCTTT. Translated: CASSGGTGNTEAFF. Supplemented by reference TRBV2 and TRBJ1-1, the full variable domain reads EPEVTQTPSHQVTQMGQEVILRCVPISNHLYFYWYRQILGQKVEFLVSFYNNEISEKSEIFDDQFSVERPDGSNFTLKIRSTKLEDSAMYFCASSGGTGNTEAFFGQGTRLTVV.

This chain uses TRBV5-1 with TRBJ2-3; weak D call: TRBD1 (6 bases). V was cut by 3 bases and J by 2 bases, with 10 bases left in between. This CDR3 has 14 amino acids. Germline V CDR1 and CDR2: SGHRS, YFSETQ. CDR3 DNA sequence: TGCGCCAGCAGCTCCGACAGGAACACAGATACGCAGTATTTT. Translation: CASSSDRNTDTQYF.

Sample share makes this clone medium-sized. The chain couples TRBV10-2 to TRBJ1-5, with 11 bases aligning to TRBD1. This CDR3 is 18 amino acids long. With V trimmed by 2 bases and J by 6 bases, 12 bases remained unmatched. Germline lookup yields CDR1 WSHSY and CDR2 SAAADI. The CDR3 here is CASSETGTGGLLFQPQHF. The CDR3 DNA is TGCGCCAGCAGTGAGACCGGGACAGGGGGATTATTGTTTCAGCCCCAGCATTTT.

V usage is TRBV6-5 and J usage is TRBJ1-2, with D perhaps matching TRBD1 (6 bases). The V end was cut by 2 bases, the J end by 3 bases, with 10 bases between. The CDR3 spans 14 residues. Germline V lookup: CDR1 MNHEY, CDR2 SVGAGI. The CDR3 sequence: CASSYETGYYGYTF. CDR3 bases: TGTGCCAGCAGTTACGAGACAGGATACTATGGCTACACCTTC.